Given below is one T cell receptor beta chain in context. The data were obtained in a study of early T cells in non-severe SARS-CoV-2 infection. Study in general: From unsorted whole blood, bulk RNA was sequenced, and the chains remained unpaired.

Researchers tagged individual cDNA molecules with unique molecular identifiers. TCRdb fed the 5' RACE reads into MiXCR, producing one record per CDR3 protein. The top ten hold roughly 3.5% of the sample, which has roughly 62,000 distinct CDR3 sequences, under 10% seen once. Per the germline V gene, CDR1 is DFQATT and CDR2 is SNEGSKA (reference sequence). V shed 0 bases, J shed 2 bases, and the junction held 6 bases outside the gene matches. The CDR3 totals 17 residues. This chain connects TRBV20-1 to TRBJ2-3; 12 bases fit TRBD2. Sequencing input: whole blood. This TCR was sampled from an adult who was a healthcare worker with PCR-confirmed SARS-CoV-2 infection or an uninfected control (not recorded which). CDR3 amino acids: CSARDYGLAGPTDTQYF. The CDR3 nucleotides are TGCAGTGCTAGAGACTACGGACTAGCGGGACCCACAGATACGCAGTATTTT.